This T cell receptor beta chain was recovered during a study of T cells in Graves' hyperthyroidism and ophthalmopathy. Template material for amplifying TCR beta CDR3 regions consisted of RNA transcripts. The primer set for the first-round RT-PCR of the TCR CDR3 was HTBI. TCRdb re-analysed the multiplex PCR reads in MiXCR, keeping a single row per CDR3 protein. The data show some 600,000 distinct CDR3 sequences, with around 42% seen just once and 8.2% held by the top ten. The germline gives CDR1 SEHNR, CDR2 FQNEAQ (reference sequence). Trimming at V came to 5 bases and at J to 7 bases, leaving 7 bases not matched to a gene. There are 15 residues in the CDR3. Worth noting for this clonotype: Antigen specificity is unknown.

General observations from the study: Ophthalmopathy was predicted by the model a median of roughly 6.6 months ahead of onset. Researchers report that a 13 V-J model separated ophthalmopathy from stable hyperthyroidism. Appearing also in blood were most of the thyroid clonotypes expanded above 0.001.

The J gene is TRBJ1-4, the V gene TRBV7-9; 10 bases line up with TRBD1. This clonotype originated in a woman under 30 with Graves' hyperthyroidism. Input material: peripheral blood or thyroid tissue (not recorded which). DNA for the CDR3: TGTGCCAGCAGCGTACAGACAGGGGGCGGTGAAAAACTGTTTTTT. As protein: CASSVQTGGGEKLFF.